Listed below are T cell receptor beta chains from one sample, sequenced in a study of T cell repertoires in cytomegalovirus infection. TCRdb reprocessed the reads with MiXCR, giving one entry per CDR3 protein. The profile shows 680,000 or so distinct CDR3 sequences, approximately 34% of them singletons. The sequenced sample was PBMCs. These receptors originate from a human donor in good health (CMV status not recorded). Some clones in this sample may be carry-over from other donors' samples. Each CDR3 is given with its conserved first and last residue. The D gene is left open where the match is weak. Some rows have no size entry. The others give once, few or many, or a class for an expanded clone.

TRBD1	TRBV10-3	-	TRBJ1-1	TGTGCCATCAGAACAGGGGACACTGAAGCTTTCTTT	CAIRTGDTEAFF
TRBD1	TRBV4-1	-	TRBJ2-7	TGCGCCAGCAGCCAAGGTACAGGGGGCTCCTACGAGCAGTACTTC	CASSQGTGGSYEQYF
-	TRBV28	few	TRBJ2-3	TGTGCCAGCAGTTTTTTGCGACGAGCGGATACGCAGTATTTT	CASSFLRRADTQYF
TRBD2	TRBV7-8	many	TRBJ2-5	TGTGCCAGCAGCGTTAGCGGGAGCGAGACCCAGTACTTC	CASSVSGSETQYF
-	TRBV2	-	TRBJ2-1	TGTGCCAGCAGTGAGAGGAGTACCCCAACGCGACGGGAGCAGTTCTTC	CASSERSTPTRREQFF
-	TRBV7-9	-	TRBJ2-1	TGTGCCAGCAGCCCAAGTCATTGGGGCTACAATGAGCAGTTCTTC	CASSPSHWGYNEQFF
-	TRBV7-8	many	TRBJ2-5	TGTGCCAGCAGCTTTCGGAGGGATCGACAAGAGACCCAGTACTTC	CASSFRRDRQETQYF
-	TRBV11-2	few	TRBJ1-2	TGTGCCAGCAGTTCCTCCTTGGGCCTTAACTATGGCTACACCTTC	CASSSSLGLNYGYTF
-	TRBV12-3/TRBV12-4	-	TRBJ1-5	TGTGCCAGCAATCCGGGACCCACTCAGCCCCAGCATTTT	CASNPGPTQPQHF
TRBD2	TRBV18	-	TRBJ2-1	TGTGCCAGCTCACCACCGGGACTAGCGGGAGCTAGCTCCTACAATGAGCAGTTCTTC	CASSPPGLAGASSYNEQFF
-	TRBV28	-	TRBJ2-1	TGTGCCAGCAGTTTAGGAGGGTTCGATGAGCAGTTCTTC	CASSLGGFDEQFF
-	TRBV27	-	TRBJ2-1	TGTGCCAGCAGTTTAGGGTCAACGACCAAGGAGCAGTTCTTC	CASSLGSTTKEQFF
-	TRBV6-5	-	TRBJ1-1	TGTGCCAGCAGTTACCTTCACAGGGCCCCCACTGAAGCTTTCTTT	CASSYLHRAPTEAFF
-	TRBV19	-	TRBJ2-7	TGTGCCAGTAGTATTGAAGAAGGGTACGAGCAGTACTTC	CASSIEEGYEQYF
TRBD1	TRBV10-1	-	TRBJ2-1	TGCGCCAGCAGCGGGGACAGGGGGCTTAAGAATGAGCAGTTCTTC	CASSGDRGLKNEQFF
TRBD1	TRBV28	-	TRBJ2-1	TGTGCCAGCAGCTCGACAGGGGAGCTCTACAATGAGCAGTTCTTC	CASSSTGELYNEQFF
-	TRBV4-1	-	TRBJ1-2	TGCGCCAGCAGAAAAGTAGGGGACCGCCGTGACTATGGCTACACCTTC	CASRKVGDRRDYGYTF
-	TRBV3-1	-	TRBJ2-1	TGTGCCAGCAGCCCCCAGGCGTTCGCCGGGGAAATCTACAATGAGCAGTTCTTC	CASSPQAFAGEIYNEQFF
TRBD1	TRBV24-1	-	TRBJ2-1	TGTGCCACGGCAGGACAGGGGGTAAATGAGCAGTTCTTC	CATAGQGVNEQFF
-	TRBV20-1	few	TRBJ2-1	TGCAGTGCTAGAAGACAGGGGAGGGGGCTTTATTTTTACAATGAGCAGTTCTTC	CSARRQGRGLYFYNEQFF
-	TRBV7-4	-	TRBJ1-5	TGTGCCAGCAGCCAAAGGTTACCTGAGACACTTAGCAATCAGCCCCAGCATTTT	CASSQRLPETLSNQPQHF
-	TRBV20-1	few	TRBJ2-3	TGCAGACCGGGGCTTAGCTTCACAGATACGCAGTATTTT	CRPGLSFTDTQYF
-	TRBV5-4	few	TRBJ2-2	TGTGCCAGCAGCGCGAAGGAGGATGATAACACCGGGGAGCTGTTTTTT	CASSAKEDDNTGELFF
TRBD1	TRBV28	once	TRBJ1-4	TGTGCCATTCAGGGGGCATTGGGGGATGAAAAACTGTTTTTT	CAIQGALGDEKLFF
-	TRBV2	few	TRBJ1-1	TGTGCCAGCAGTGGAGGGAGGAACTTGAACACTGAAGCTTTCTTT	CASSGGRNLNTEAFF
-	TRBV4-1	-	TRBJ2-1	TGCGCCAGCAGCCTAGGGGTACGGGAGAAGCAGTTCTTC	CASSLGVREKQFF
-	TRBV25-1	few	TRBJ1-2	TGTGCCACCAAAACTACACAGGGAGGTGACTATGGCTACACCTTC	CATKTTQGGDYGYTF
-	TRBV7-8	many	TRBJ2-7	TGTGCCAGCAGCCTACAAGCGCCGGGGCCCTACGAGCAGTACTTC	CASSLQAPGPYEQYF
TRBD1	TRBV27	-	TRBJ2-4	TGTGCCAGCAGTCTCGGACAGGGCCTAAAAAACATTCAGTACTTC	CASSLGQGLKNIQYF
-	TRBV6-5	few	TRBJ2-2	TGTGCCAGCAGTTACTTACAGGGCTGGAACACCGGGGAGCTGTTTTTT	CASSYLQGWNTGELFF
TRBD1	TRBV7-8	few	TRBJ2-7	TGTGCCAGCAGCGTGGCCGGGACAGGGGGCAACGAGCAGTACTTC	CASSVAGTGGNEQYF
-	TRBV20-1	-	TRBJ1-2	TGCAGTGCTAGAGAGGGGATGGGTGGCTACACCTTC	CSAREGMGGYTF
TRBD1	TRBV5-1	-	TRBJ2-1	TGCGCCAGCAGAGAGACAGGGGAATTCTACAATGAGCAGTTCTTC	CASRETGEFYNEQFF
-	TRBV25-1	many	TRBJ2-7	TGTGCCAGCAGTGAGATGTCGGAGGTAGCGGAAATTATCTCCTACGAGCAGTACTTC	CASSEMSEVAEIISYEQYF
TRBD2	TRBV7-8	many	TRBJ2-7	TGTGCCAGCAGCCCGAATCCGGGACTAGCGGGAGTCGGCTCCTACGAGCAGTACTTC	CASSPNPGLAGVGSYEQYF
TRBD2	TRBV2	-	TRBJ2-3	TGTGCCAGCAGTGAAGGTCTAGCGGGGGCCCGTGCTAGCACAGATACGCAGTATTTT	CASSEGLAGARASTDTQYF
TRBD2	TRBV7-2	-	TRBJ2-2	TGTGCCAGCAGTCGAATCCTAGCGGGAACCGGGGAGCTGTTTTTT	CASSRILAGTGELFF
-	TRBV7-9	few	TRBJ1-6	TGTGCCAGCAGCCCAGGTCCTTCCTATAATTCACCCCTCCACTTT	CASSPGPSYNSPLHF
-	TRBV11-2	few	TRBJ2-3	TGTGCCAGCAGCTTGGTCGACCCAGCCACAGATACGCAGTATTTT	CASSLVDPATDTQYF
TRBD1	TRBV7-6	-	TRBJ1-6	TGTGCCAGCTCGGGGGACAGCTATTCACCCCTCCACTTT	CASSGDSYSPLHF
-	TRBV3-1	-	TRBJ2-7	TGTGCCAGCAGCCCAGGGATTCTAGTATTTGGTCGGGAGCAGTACTTC	CASSPGILVFGREQYF
TRBD1	TRBV7-2	few	TRBJ1-2	TGTGCCAGCAGCTCCGACATTCCGGACAGGGGACGCTATGGCTACACCTTC	CASSSDIPDRGRYGYTF
-	TRBV12-3/TRBV12-4	few	TRBJ2-5	TGTGCCAGCAGTTTAACACAAGGAGAAGAGACCCAGTACTTC	CASSLTQGEETQYF
-	TRBV20-1	once	TRBJ1-2	TGCAGTGCTAGCGGGGGAAATAATCACGGCTACACCTTC	CSASGGNNHGYTF
TRBD1	TRBV6-2/TRBV6-3	-	TRBJ2-1	TGTGCCAGCAGTAACCGACAGGGGCATTATGGTGAGCAGTTCTTC	CASSNRQGHYGEQFF
TRBD2	TRBV28	-	TRBJ2-3	TGTGCCAGCAGTTTTAGGGTGGCGGGGGCAGATACGCAGTATTTT	CASSFRVAGADTQYF
TRBD1	TRBV7-9	-	TRBJ2-5	TGTGCCAGCAGCTTAGAAGGGGGCCGGTCGAGGGAGACCCAGTACTTC	CASSLEGGRSRETQYF
-	TRBV11-2	-	TRBJ1-3	TGTGCCAGCAGCCTCGGGCAGTTAAACACCATATATTTT	CASSLGQLNTIYF
-	TRBV9	few	TRBJ2-1	TGTGCCAGCAGCGAGGACAGATCCTACAATGAGCAGTTCTTC	CASSEDRSYNEQFF
-	TRBV4-2	-	TRBJ1-2	TGTGCCAGCAGCCATTTCCTCCTGACAGGATACAACTATGGCTACACCTTC	CASSHFLLTGYNYGYTF
-	TRBV11-2	-	TRBJ2-5	TGTGCCAGCAGCTTAGTCACCCAAGAGACCAAGTACTTC	CASSLVTQETKYF
-	TRBV28	-	TRBJ2-5	TGTGCCAGCAGTTTAGGTGGGACACCCCAGTACTTC	CASSLGGTPQYF